This T cell receptor (beta chain) was profiled in a study of CD8+ T cells in alopecia areata. Looking at the study overall: Affected scalp percentage determined the severity score of treated patients. Study conclusions and caveats: A great number of expanded lesional clones endured in scalp and blood during tofacitinib. A single nonresponder leaves the baseline CD8+ expansion link to response uncertain.

Extracted RNA was reverse transcribed, and the resulting cDNA served as sequencing template. Sequencing used immunoSEQ multiplex PCR; TCRdb keeps in-frame clones, though not all of them. The repertoire holds over 100,000 clones, about 59% seen once, with approximately 12% in the top ten. Treatment noted: oral pan-JAK inhibitor, 5-10 mg twice daily. Punch biopsies of lesional scalp, plus peripheral blood, were taken from alopecia areata patients. Germline V gene sequence: CDR1 SGHTA, CDR2 FQGTGA. This CDR3 spans 15 amino acids. The J segment lost 7 bases and the V segment lost 2 bases, leaving 8 bases of the junction unmatched. Remarks on this clone: Its matching antigen is unknown.

This chain links TRBV7-3 with TRBJ1-5; TRBD1 agrees at 7 bases. Sequenced material: CD8+ T cells sorted from blood, taken at week 24, from a patient treated with tofacitinib. The TCR comes from a human donor with alopecia areata. The CDR3 reads CASSLLTGTGQPQHF. CDR3 coding DNA: TGTGCCAGCAGCTTACTGACAGGGACGGGGCAGCCCCAGCATTTT. Combining the CDR3 with reference TRBV7-3 and TRBJ1-5 gives the whole variable domain GAGVSQTPSNKVTEKGKYVELRCDPISGHTALYWYRQSLGQGPEFLIYFQGTGAADDSGLPNDRFFAVRPEGSVSTLKIQRTERGDSAVYLCASSLLTGTGQPQHFGDGTRLSIL.